The 20 T cell receptor beta chains below come from one sample, sequenced in a study of T cell responses to AZD1222 COVID-19 vaccine (dated by TCRdb to the early 2020s). Taken with the paper, the label for time point translates to: baseline before first vaccination. Libraries were constructed by the immunoSEQ multiplex PCR assay. TCRdb stores this immuneACCESS table with in-frame sequences only. Part of the clones is absent; in the studies checked, under half of the shortfall reflects unresolved V genes, and no reason is known for the rest. This sample gives about 150,000 clones in total; approximately 90% of them show up just once. Clones ranked in the top ten supply approximately 1.4% of the sample. The sequenced sample was peripheral blood, obtained on day 0 of AZD1222 vaccination. These receptors were collected from an adult in good health.

The rearrangement joins TRBV7-2 to TRBJ2-1; TRBD2 matches at 12 bases. With 5 bases clipped from V and 4 bases from J, the junction kept 9 bases outside the gene matches. The CDR3 extends over 17 amino acids. Germline V gives CDR1 SGHTA, CDR2 FQGNSA. CDR3 DNA: TGTGCCAGCAGCCCCCGGCCGACTAGCGGGGGTTACAATGAGCAGTTCTTC. This encodes CASSPRPTSGGYNEQFF.

This clone has at least ten counts. The V gene is TRBV12-5, the J gene TRBJ1-5; D not certain. The CDR3 is 16 residues long. With 5 bases removed from V and 11 bases from J, the gap between germline ends came to 25 bases. The V gene's germline CDR1 is LGHNT and CDR2 FRNRAP. CDR3 sequence (DNA): TGTGCTAGTGGTCCCCTTCTCCTCAGGACGGTACGGGCCCAGCATTTT. Translated, it gives CASGPLLLRTVRAQHF. Combining the CDR3 with reference TRBV12-5 and TRBJ1-5 gives the whole variable domain DARVTQTPRHKVTEMGQEVTMRCQPILGHNTVFWYRQTMMQGLELLAYFRNRAPLDDSGMPKDRFSAEMPDATLATLKIQPSEPRDSAVYFCASGPLLLRTVRAQHFGDGTRLSIL.

The chain carries TRBV9 and TRBJ2-2; maybe TRBD1 (6 bases). The CDR3 runs 16 residues. The V gene's germline CDR1 is SGDLS and CDR2 YYNGEE. Deletions cut 0 bases from V and 0 bases from J, with 9 bases between. DNA for the CDR3: TGTGCCAGCAGCGTAGGTACAGGGACGAACACCGGGGAGCTGTTTTTT. Protein sequence: CASSVGTGTNTGELFF.

This rearrangement joins TRBV3-1 (or the pseudogene TRBV3-2) to TRBJ2-1; D may be TRBD2 (6 bases). V gave up 2 bases and J gave up 4 bases, with 6 bases separating them. Germline CDR1 LGHDT, CDR2 YNNKEL (reference sequence). The CDR3 is 13 amino acids. CDR3 region: CASSQRGYNEQFF. DNA for the CDR3: TGTGCCAGCAGCCAACGGGGGTACAATGAGCAGTTCTTC.

This clone was observed a single time. The chain employs TRBV6-1 and TRBJ2-1; either TRBD1 or TRBD2 may fit D (5 bases each). Trimming left V 4 bases short and J 0 bases short, with 16 bases between. CDR3 length: 17 amino acids. Germline V gene lookup returns CDR1 MNHNS and CDR2 SASEGT. The CDR3 DNA reads TGTGCCAGCAGTGTGAGTGACGGGACCAGCTCCTACAATGAGCAGTTCTTC. Translating gives CASSVSDGTSSYNEQFF.

V usage is TRBV3-1 (or the pseudogene TRBV3-2) and J usage is TRBJ1-2; the match to TRBD1 covers 8 bases. Per the germline V gene, CDR1 is LGHDT and CDR2 is YNNKEL (reference sequence). The V and J ends lost 4 bases and 3 bases, in that order; junction bases with no gene match: 4. This CDR3 spans 14 amino acids. The CDR3 nucleotides read TGTGCCAGCAGCCGCAGGGGGCCAGACTATGGCTACACCTTC. Protein: CASSRRGPDYGYTF.

The gene calls are TRBV3-1 (or the pseudogene TRBV3-2) and TRBJ1-3; D gene ambiguous. The V and J ends lost 6 bases and 8 bases respectively, with 17 bases between them. This CDR3 contains 14 residues. Germline V gene data show CDR1 as LGHDT and CDR2 as YNNKEL (reference sequence). CDR3 in amino acids: CASSLRAWMDTIYF. CDR3 DNA sequence: TGTGCCAGCAGTCTTCGGGCCTGGATGGACACCATATATTTT.

The rearrangement joins TRBV19 to TRBJ2-2; TRBD1 might be the D (6 bases). The CDR3 runs to 15 residues. V lost 8 bases, J lost 1 base, and 14 bases lay in between. Germline assignment: CDR1 LNHDA and CDR2 SQIVND (reference sequence). CDR3 region: CASAPRGGNTGELFF. DNA for the CDR3: TGTGCCAGTGCCCCAAGAGGGGGGAACACCGGGGAGCTGTTTTTT.

The rearrangement links TRBV4-1 to TRBJ1-1; D is unresolved. The CDR3 has 16 amino acids. V lost 6 bases, J lost 0 bases, and 17 bases lay in between. Germline-derived CDR1 and CDR2 are MGHRA and YSYEKL. In nucleotides, the CDR3 is TGCGCCAGCAGGAGCGGACTGAAGGAGATGAACACTGAAGCTTTCTTT. Protein sequence: CASRSGLKEMNTEAFF.

Comment on this clone: The sample contains more than one DNA sequence encoding this CDR3. The chain carries TRBV27 and TRBJ1-5; 8 bases agree with TRBD1. V shed 4 bases, J shed 0 bases, and the junction held 8 bases outside the gene matches. Germline CDR1 is MNHEY and CDR2 is SMNVEV (reference sequence). This CDR3 spans 17 amino acids. Written as DNA, the CDR3 is TGTGCCAGCAGTTCCGGACAGGGAGTTTATAGCAATCAGCCCCAGCATTTT. It encodes CASSSGQGVYSNQPQHF.

The V and J genes are TRBV24-1 and TRBJ2-7; D remains ambiguous. Looked up from germline, CDR1 is KGHDR and CDR2 is SFDVKD. V gave up 3 bases and J gave up 2 bases, with 10 bases separating them. CDR3 size: 14 residues. In nucleotides, the CDR3 is TGTGCCACCAGTGATAAACAGATACCCTACGAGCAGTACTTC. This encodes CATSDKQIPYEQYF.

The chain recombines TRBV6-4 with TRBJ2-3; 7 bases fit TRBD1. This CDR3 is built from 14 residues. CDR1 is MRHNA and CDR2 is SNTAGT in the germline V gene. J gave up 4 bases and V 0 bases, and 1 base lay outside the gene matches. The CDR3 coding sequence is TGTGCCAGCAGTGACTCTACAGGGGCAGATACGCAGTATTTT. Translation gives CASSDSTGADTQYF.

The chain links TRBV19 to TRBJ2-7; 7 nucleotides match TRBD1. The CDR3 is made up of 14 amino acids. V shed 4 bases, J shed 2 bases, and the junction held 5 bases outside the gene matches. Germline values: CDR1 LNHDA, CDR2 SQIVND (reference sequence). CDR3 loop: CASSNLDRPYEQYF. In DNA, the CDR3 is TGTGCCAGTAGTAACCTGGACAGGCCCTACGAGCAGTACTTC.

This clone was recorded once. The CDR3 DNA reads TGTGCCTGGAGTACACCGGGACAGGGGTTTCAGCCCCAGCATTTT. Amino acids: CAWSTPGQGFQPQHF. This chain connects TRBV30 to TRBJ1-5, with TRBD1 matching over 10 bases. Germline V gene sequence: CDR1 GTSNPN, CDR2 SVGIG (reference sequence). V lost 2 bases and J lost 6; bases outside the gene matches: 7. The CDR3 runs to 15 residues.

V gene TRBV27 combines with J gene TRBJ1-1; D call uncertain. Trimming took off 7 bases at V and 0 bases at J, with 12 bases between the two ends. Germline V CDR1 and CDR2: MNHEY, SMNVEV (reference sequence). This CDR3 has 14 amino acids. The CDR3 sequence is CASTPGSMNTEAFF. DNA for the CDR3: TGTGCCAGCACTCCAGGCTCTATGAACACTGAAGCTTTCTTT.

CDR3 loop: CASSPEGQPLNTIYF. In DNA, the CDR3 is TGCGCCAGCAGCCCGGAGGGACAGCCCTTAAACACCATATATTTT. The rearrangement uses TRBV5-1 and TRBJ1-3; the match to TRBD1 covers 7 bases. The CDR3 extends over 15 amino acids. With 4 bases clipped from V and 6 bases from J, the junction kept 10 bases outside the gene matches. Germline lookup yields CDR1 SGHRS and CDR2 YFSETQ.

The chain has TRBV14 and TRBJ1-3; TRBD1 is a possible D gene (5 bases). V lost 2 bases to trimming and J lost 2 bases, with 10 bases between them. The germline V gene encodes CDR1 SGHDN and CDR2 FVKESK. This CDR3 comprises 15 residues. The CDR3 loop is CASSQLGTAGNTIYF. The CDR3 DNA follows: TGTGCCAGCAGCCAACTGGGGACGGCTGGAAACACCATATATTTT.

The CDR3 loop reads CASSGGWNEQFF. The CDR3 nucleotides are TGTGCCAGCAGCGGAGGGTGGAATGAGCAGTTCTTC. V usage is TRBV5-4 and J usage is TRBJ2-1; maybe TRBD2 (6 bases). The CDR3 has 12 amino acids. V was clipped by 4 bases and J by 7 bases, with 9 bases between them. The V gene's germline CDR1 is SGHNT and CDR2 YYREEE (reference sequence).

This clone was seen a single time. This chain connects TRBV6-6 to TRBJ1-4; D is undetermined. The V gene lost 7 bases and the J gene lost 3 bases, with 3 bases spanning the gap. Germline CDR1 and CDR2: MNHNY and SVGAGI (reference sequence). This CDR3 contains 11 residues. The CDR3 reads CASTANEKLFF. The CDR3 DNA follows: TGTGCCAGCACCGCTAATGAAAAACTGTTTTTT.

The chain links TRBV14 to TRBJ1-1; D gene unclear. The germline V gene has CDR1 SGHDN and CDR2 FVKESK. This CDR3 contains 12 residues. Trimming removed 4 bases at V and 4 bases at J, with 7 bases between. CDR3 amino acids: CASSLRATEAFF. CDR3 coding DNA: TGTGCCAGCAGCCTACGGGCCACTGAAGCTTTCTTT.